The clone carrying this T cell receptor (beta chain) has ten or more counts. Its target is unknown. Using RNA template, CDR3s of TCR alpha and beta were amplified with iRepertoire arm-PCR. Input was about 85-450 ng of tissue mRNA or PBMC total RNA. TCRdb used MiXCR to reprocess the multiplex PCR reads, holding one entry per CDR3 protein. The profile covers 44,000 or so distinct CDR3 sequences, with about 22% appearing a single time and 5% to 7.5% taken by the ten largest. The data were obtained in a study of glioma-infiltrating T cells. Regarding the study as a whole: CDR3 overlap between tissue and blood was very small. Above-expected tissue-blood divergence occurred in all gliomas, most in low-grade ones.

Germline CDR1 reads LGHNA; CDR2 reads YNFKEQ. V was shortened by 0 bases and J by 4 bases, with 13 bases between the two germline ends. CDR3 length equals 16 residues. The receptor was isolated from a human donor with low-grade glioma or glioblastoma, undergoing nonglioma brain surgery, or in good health (not recorded which). The V gene is TRBV4-2, the J gene TRBJ1-5, with D possibly being TRBD1 (6 bases). The sequencing input was glioma tissue, nonneoplastic brain tissue, or PBMCs (not recorded which). CDR3 in amino acids: CASSQDAAGANQPQHF. The CDR3 region has the DNA TGTGCCAGCAGCCAAGATGCGGCAGGGGCTAATCAGCCCCAGCATTTT.